These 17 T cell receptor beta chains share one sample of origin, sequenced in a study of cytomegalovirus exposure and HLA in healthy donors. The study ran its PCR with 60 Vbeta and 13 Jbeta primers. TCRdb's copy holds only in-frame clones and misses some; the assay was immunoSEQ multiplex PCR. Altogether some 160,000 clones are present, 65% to 85% being singletons, with the ten largest covering approximately 1.2%. Sequencing was carried out using PBMCs. Every receptor here comes from a man aged 50 to 59 in good health and CMV-seropositive.

The genes are TRBV5-1 and TRBJ2-1, with 8 bases aligning to TRBD2. J lost 7 bases, V lost 0 bases, and 9 bases had no gene match. CDR1 is SGHRS, CDR2 YFSETQ, per germline. The CDR3 contains 16 residues. The CDR3 region has the DNA TGCGCCAGCAGCTTGGGCGGGAGGACCTACTTGAATGAGCAGTTCTTC. Protein sequence: CASSLGGRTYLNEQFF. The entire variable domain, with the rest obtained from reference TRBV5-1 and TRBJ2-1, is as follows: KAGVTQTPRYLIKTRGQQVTLSCSPISGHRSVSWYQQTPGQGLQFLFEYFSETQRNKGNFPGRFSGRQFSNSRSEMNVSTLELGDSALYLCASSLGGRTYLNEQFFGPGTRLTVL.

This clone has more than one count but fewer than ten. The gene calls are TRBV5-4 and TRBJ2-1; possible D gene TRBD1, 5 bases. Trimming stripped 2 bases from V and 1 base from J, with 10 bases between. This CDR3 is built from 15 residues. Per germline, CDR1 SGHNT and CDR2 YYREEE (reference sequence). This CDR3 reads CASSLSGLSYNEQFF. In DNA form, the CDR3 reads TGTGCCAGCAGCTTATCAGGGCTATCCTACAATGAGCAGTTCTTC. The whole variable domain, remainder taken from reference TRBV5-4 and TRBJ2-1, is ETGVTQSPTHLIKTRGQQVTLRCSSQSGHNTVSWYQQALGQGPQFIFQYYREEENGRGNFPPRFSGLQFPNYSSELNVNALELDDSALYLCASSLSGLSYNEQFFGPGTRLTVL.

This clone showed up just once. V is TRBV11-2 and J is TRBJ2-6, with TRBD1 matching over 10 bases. The CDR3 contains 18 residues. The V gene's germline CDR1 is SGHAT and CDR2 FQNNGV. Germline trimming cut 2 bases from V and 0 bases from J; bases unmatched to any gene: 4. CDR3 bases: TGTGCCAGCAGCTTATCGACAGGGGGCTCCTCTGGGGCCAACGTCCTGACTTTC. Residues: CASSLSTGGSSGANVLTF.

This chain uses TRBV9 with TRBJ1-1, with a weak D call TRBD1 (5 bases). Germline V gene lookup returns CDR1 SGDLS and CDR2 YYNGEE. This CDR3 is 14 amino acids long. The V gene lost 4 bases and the J gene lost 3 bases, with 13 bases spanning the gap. The CDR3: CASSTRGFDTEAFF. CDR3 nucleotides: TGTGCCAGCAGCACCCGGGGGTTTGACACTGAAGCTTTCTTT.

The rearrangement links TRBV7-9 to TRBJ2-7, with D perhaps TRBD1 (6 bases). CDR1 is SEHNR, CDR2 FQNEAQ, per germline (reference sequence). The germline V and J ends were trimmed by 1 base and 7 bases, with 8 bases remaining between them. The CDR3 has 12 residues. CDR3 residues: CASSLGGLEQYF. DNA for the CDR3: TGTGCCAGCAGCTTAGGGGGGCTGGAGCAGTACTTC.

The chain links TRBV30 to TRBJ2-7; the D gene is possibly TRBD1 (8 bases). Germline V gene sequence: CDR1 GTSNPN, CDR2 SVGIG (reference sequence). With 5 bases removed from V and 2 bases from J, the gap between germline ends came to 19 bases. The CDR3 loop spans 15 amino acids. The CDR3 is CAWGPGGTGAYEQYF. The CDR3 DNA sequence: TGTGCCTGGGGCCCCGGGGGGACAGGAGCCTACGAGCAGTACTTC.

V and J are TRBV2 and TRBJ2-7; 9 bases match TRBD1. The CDR3 contains 14 residues. CDR1 is SNHLY and CDR2 is FYNNEI in the germline V gene. V trimming: 5 bases; J trimming: 2 bases; junction bases outside the gene matches: 4. CDR3 in amino acids: CASSRDRATYEQYF. The CDR3 bases are TGTGCCAGCAGTCGGGACAGGGCAACCTACGAGCAGTACTTC.

This clone has just a few counts. This rearrangement joins TRBV6-5 to TRBJ1-6; 9 bases match TRBD1. Germline V gene data show CDR1 as MNHEY and CDR2 as SVGAGI. The J segment lost 3 bases and the V segment lost 6 bases, leaving 3 bases of the junction unmatched. CDR3 size: 15 residues. The CDR3 DNA is TGTGCCAGCAGGGGACAGGGCGACTATAATTCACCCCTCCACTTT. Translated: CASRGQGDYNSPLHF.

The gene calls are TRBV14 and TRBJ2-1; D unclear. This CDR3 is built from 15 residues. Trimming took off 3 bases at V and 0 bases at J, with 9 bases between the two ends. Germline assignment: CDR1 SGHDN and CDR2 FVKESK. The CDR3: CASSQELGSYNEQFF. DNA for the CDR3: TGTGCCAGCAGCCAGGAGCTGGGCTCCTACAATGAGCAGTTCTTC.

The chain uses TRBV5-6 and TRBJ2-3, with D uncertain. The V end was cut by 0 bases, the J end by 0 bases, with 5 bases between. The CDR3 has 14 residues. Per germline, CDR1 SGHDT and CDR2 YYEEEE. This chain's CDR3 is CASSLGQSTDTQYF. In nucleotides, the CDR3 is TGTGCCAGCAGCTTGGGCCAGAGCACAGATACGCAGTATTTT.

This chain connects TRBV4-3 to TRBJ1-5; a possible D gene is TRBD1 (5 bases). The CDR3 runs to 16 residues. Trimming cost V 4 bases and J 3 bases, with 16 bases left between them. Germline lookup yields CDR1 LGHNA and CDR2 YSLEER. The CDR3 nucleotides are TGCGCCAGCAGCCCCTCTTGGGGACTCCCCAATCAGCCCCAGCATTTT. As protein: CASSPSWGLPNQPQHF.

This rearrangement joins TRBV6-4 to TRBJ1-1; no reliable D call. V lost 4 bases and J 5 bases, leaving 20 bases between the germline ends. Looked up from germline, CDR1 is MRHNA and CDR2 is SNTAGT. The CDR3 is 16 residues long. CDR3 in amino acids: CASSARRGRAGTEAFF. Written as DNA, the CDR3 is TGTGCCAGCAGTGCCCGCCGAGGGAGGGCGGGTACTGAAGCTTTCTTT.

In DNA, the CDR3 is TGTGCCACCAGCCCCGGCGGGAGGGCCCAAGAGACCCAGTACTTC. Translating gives CATSPGGRAQETQYF. This chain connects TRBV15 to TRBJ2-5; 9 bases fit TRBD2. The trim removed 5 bases at V and 1 base at J, leaving 5 bases unmatched. This CDR3 has 15 amino acids. In germline, CDR1 is LNHNV, CDR2 YYDKDF (reference sequence).

The chain recombines TRBV14 with TRBJ2-2; 11 positions match TRBD2. The V gene end was trimmed by 3 bases and the J gene end by 4 bases; junction bases not matched to a gene: 4. Germline V lookup: CDR1 SGHDN, CDR2 FVKESK. The CDR3 covers 16 residues. Written as DNA, the CDR3 is TGTGCCAGCAGCCACCCCGGACTAGCGGGCACCGGGGAGCTGTTTTTT. It is translated as CASSHPGLAGTGELFF.

J is TRBJ2-3 and V is TRBV2; D is possibly TRBD1 (7 bases). The CDR3 totals 14 residues. V shed 3 bases and J shed 2 bases, with 9 bases lying between them. Germline V gene data show CDR1 as SNHLY and CDR2 as FYNNEI. CDR3 DNA sequence: TGTGCCAGCAGTGAGGAGGGGGCCACAGATACGCAGTATTTT. It codes for CASSEEGATDTQYF.

V is TRBV5-4 and J is TRBJ1-1; 7 positions agree with TRBD1. V dropped 4 bases and J dropped 5; count of bases not matched to a gene: 8. Germline CDR1 and CDR2: SGHNT and YYREEE (reference sequence). This CDR3 contains 14 residues. CDR3 nucleotide sequence: TGTGCCAGCAGCGCACAAACAGGGGTGACTGAAGCTTTCTTT. Translated: CASSAQTGVTEAFF.

This clone was counted once. This chain connects TRBV9 to TRBJ2-1; 8 bases fit TRBD2. Germline CDR1 is SGDLS and CDR2 is YYNGEE. This CDR3 contains 18 residues. Trimming removed 1 base from V and 5 bases from J; junction bases left unmatched: 14. The chain's CDR3 is CASSVSGFRAGANNEQFF. The CDR3 region has the DNA TGTGCCAGCAGCGTATCTGGTTTTAGAGCGGGAGCTAACAATGAGCAGTTCTTC.